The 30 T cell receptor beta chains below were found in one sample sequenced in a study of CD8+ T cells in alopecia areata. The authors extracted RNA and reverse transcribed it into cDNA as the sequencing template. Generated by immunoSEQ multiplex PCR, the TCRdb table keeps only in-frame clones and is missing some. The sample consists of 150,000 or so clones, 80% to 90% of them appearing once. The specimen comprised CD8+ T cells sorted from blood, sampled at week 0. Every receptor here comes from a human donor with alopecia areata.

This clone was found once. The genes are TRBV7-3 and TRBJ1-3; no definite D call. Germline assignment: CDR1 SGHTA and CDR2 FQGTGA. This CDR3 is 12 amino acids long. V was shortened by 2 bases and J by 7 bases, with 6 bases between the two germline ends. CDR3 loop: CASSLPGNTIYF. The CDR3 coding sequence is TGTGCCAGCAGCTTACCGGGGAACACCATATATTTT.

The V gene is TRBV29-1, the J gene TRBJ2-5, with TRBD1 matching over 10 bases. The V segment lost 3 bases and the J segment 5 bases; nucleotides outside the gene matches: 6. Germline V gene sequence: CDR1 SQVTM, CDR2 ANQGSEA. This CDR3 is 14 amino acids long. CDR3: CSVEGTGDRETQYF. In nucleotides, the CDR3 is TGCAGCGTTGAGGGGACAGGGGATCGGGAGACCCAGTACTTC.

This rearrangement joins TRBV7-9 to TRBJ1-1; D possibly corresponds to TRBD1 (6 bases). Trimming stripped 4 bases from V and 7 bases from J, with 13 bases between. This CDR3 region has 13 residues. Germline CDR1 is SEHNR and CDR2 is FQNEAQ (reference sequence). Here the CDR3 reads CASSSQGPIEAFF. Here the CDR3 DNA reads TGTGCCAGCAGCTCACAGGGACCAATTGAAGCTTTCTTT.

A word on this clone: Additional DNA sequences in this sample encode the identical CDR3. CDR3 sequence: CASSPGTGTDTQYF. The CDR3 bases are TGCGCCAGCAGCCCAGGGACAGGGACAGATACGCAGTATTTT. The chain joins TRBV5-1 to TRBJ2-3, with 9 bases identical to TRBD1. CDR3 length equals 14 residues. The V gene end was trimmed by 4 bases and the J gene end by 3 bases; junction bases not matched to a gene: 3. Germline CDR1 is SGHRS and CDR2 is YFSETQ.

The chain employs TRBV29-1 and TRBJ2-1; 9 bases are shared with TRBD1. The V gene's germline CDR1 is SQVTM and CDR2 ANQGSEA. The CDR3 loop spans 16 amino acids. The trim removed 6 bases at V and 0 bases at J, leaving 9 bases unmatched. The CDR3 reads CSVAGTGISSYNEQFF. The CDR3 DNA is TGCAGCGTCGCCGGGACAGGGATAAGCTCCTACAATGAGCAGTTCTTC.

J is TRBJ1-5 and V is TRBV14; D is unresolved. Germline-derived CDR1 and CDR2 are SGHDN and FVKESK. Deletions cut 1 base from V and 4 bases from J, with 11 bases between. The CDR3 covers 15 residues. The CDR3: CASSQGGLGNQPQHF. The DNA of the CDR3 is TGTGCCAGCAGCCAAGGGGGTCTGGGGAATCAGCCCCAGCATTTT.

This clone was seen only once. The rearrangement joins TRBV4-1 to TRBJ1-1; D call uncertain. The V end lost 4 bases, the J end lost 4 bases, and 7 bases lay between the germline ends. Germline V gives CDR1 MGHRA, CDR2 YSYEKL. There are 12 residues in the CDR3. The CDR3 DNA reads TGCGCCAGCAGCCCGGCTGGCACTGAAGCTTTCTTT. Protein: CASSPAGTEAFF.

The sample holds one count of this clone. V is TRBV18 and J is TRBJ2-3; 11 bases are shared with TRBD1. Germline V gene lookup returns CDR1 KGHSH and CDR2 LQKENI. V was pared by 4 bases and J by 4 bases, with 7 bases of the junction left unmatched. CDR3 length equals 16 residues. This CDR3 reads CASSRRGQGESDTQYF. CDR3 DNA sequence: TGTGCCAGCTCACGAAGGGGACAGGGGGAATCAGATACGCAGTATTTT.

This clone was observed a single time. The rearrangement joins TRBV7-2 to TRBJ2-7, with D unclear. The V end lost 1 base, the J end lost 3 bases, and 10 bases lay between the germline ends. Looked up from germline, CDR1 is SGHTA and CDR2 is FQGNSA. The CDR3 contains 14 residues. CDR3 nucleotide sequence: TGTGCCAGCAGCTTAGATGGCAGTTTCTACGAGCAGTACTTC. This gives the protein CASSLDGSFYEQYF.

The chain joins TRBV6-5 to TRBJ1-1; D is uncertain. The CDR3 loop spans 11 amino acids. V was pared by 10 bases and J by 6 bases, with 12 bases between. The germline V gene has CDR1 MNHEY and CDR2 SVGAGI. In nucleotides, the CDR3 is TGTGCCACCGGACTAACATCTGAAGCTTTCTTT. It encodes CATGLTSEAFF.

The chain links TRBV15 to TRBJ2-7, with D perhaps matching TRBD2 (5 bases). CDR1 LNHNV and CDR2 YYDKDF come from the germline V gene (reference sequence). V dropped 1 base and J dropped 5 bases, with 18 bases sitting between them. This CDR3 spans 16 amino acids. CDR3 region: CATSRGQVQSGDEQYF. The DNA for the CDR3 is TGTGCCACCAGCAGAGGACAAGTACAGTCCGGGGACGAGCAGTACTTC.

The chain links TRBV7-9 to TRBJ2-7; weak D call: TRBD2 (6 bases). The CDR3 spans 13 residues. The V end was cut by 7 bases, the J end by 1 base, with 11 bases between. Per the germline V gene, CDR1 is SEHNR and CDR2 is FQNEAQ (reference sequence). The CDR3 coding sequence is TGTGCCAGCACGCCCCGGGGGTCCTACGAGCAGTACTTC. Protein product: CASTPRGSYEQYF.

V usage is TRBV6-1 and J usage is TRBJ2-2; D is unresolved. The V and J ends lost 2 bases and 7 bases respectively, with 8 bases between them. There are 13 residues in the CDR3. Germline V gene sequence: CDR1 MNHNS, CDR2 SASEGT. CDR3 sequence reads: CASSEPYIGELFF. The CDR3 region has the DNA TGTGCCAGCAGTGAACCTTACATCGGGGAGCTGTTTTTT.

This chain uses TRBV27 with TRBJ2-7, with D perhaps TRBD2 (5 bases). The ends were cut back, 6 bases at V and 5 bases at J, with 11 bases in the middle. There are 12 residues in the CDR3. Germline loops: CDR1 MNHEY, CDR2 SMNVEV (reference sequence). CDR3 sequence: CASSRGRDEQYF. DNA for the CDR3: TGTGCCAGCAGCCGGGGTCGGGACGAGCAGTACTTC.

CDR3 sequence reads: CAISGTTRAQFF. The CDR3 DNA sequence: TGTGCCATCAGTGGAACCACGAGGGCGCAGTTCTTC. The rearrangement uses TRBV10-3 and TRBJ2-1, with a possible D match to TRBD2 (5 bases). This CDR3 has 12 residues. Germline loops: CDR1 ENHRY, CDR2 SYGVKD. The V end lost 4 bases, the J end lost 12 bases, and 13 bases lay between the germline ends.

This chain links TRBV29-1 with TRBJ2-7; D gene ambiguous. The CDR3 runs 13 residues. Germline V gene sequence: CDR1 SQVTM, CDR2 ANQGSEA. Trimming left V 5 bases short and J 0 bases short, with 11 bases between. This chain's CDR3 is CSVLSYTSYEQYF. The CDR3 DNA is TGCAGCGTTCTCAGCTACACCTCCTACGAGCAGTACTTC.

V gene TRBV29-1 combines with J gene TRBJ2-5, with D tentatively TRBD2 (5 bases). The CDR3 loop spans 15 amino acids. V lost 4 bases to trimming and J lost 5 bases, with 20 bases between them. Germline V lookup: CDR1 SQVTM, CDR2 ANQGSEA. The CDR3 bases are TGCAGCGTTGTAGGTGCGGGTAGGCTCGGGGAGACCCAGTACTTC. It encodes CSVVGAGRLGETQYF.

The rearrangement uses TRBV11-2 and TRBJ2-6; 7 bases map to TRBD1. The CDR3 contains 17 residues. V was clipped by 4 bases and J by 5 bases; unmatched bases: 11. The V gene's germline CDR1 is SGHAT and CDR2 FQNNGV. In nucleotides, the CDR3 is TGTGCCAGCAGCTCGCCGGACAGGAGTTCTTGGGCCAACGTCCTGACTTTC. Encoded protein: CASSSPDRSSWANVLTF. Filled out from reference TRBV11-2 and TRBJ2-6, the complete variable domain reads EAGVAQSPRYKIIEKRQSVAFWCNPISGHATLYWYQQILGQGPKLLIQFQNNGVVDDSQLPKDRFSAERLKGVDSTLKIQPAKLEDSAVYLCASSSPDRSSWANVLTFGAGSRLTVL.

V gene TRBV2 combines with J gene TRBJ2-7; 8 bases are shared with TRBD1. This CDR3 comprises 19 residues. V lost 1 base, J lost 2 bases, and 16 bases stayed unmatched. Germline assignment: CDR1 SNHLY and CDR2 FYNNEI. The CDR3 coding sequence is TGTGCCAGCAGTGAAGAATGGGGGCAGGGGGCGATTGTGACCTACGAGCAGTACTTC. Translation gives CASSEEWGQGAIVTYEQYF.

CDR3 sequence reads: CASSFTGALAAFF. The DNA of the CDR3 is TGTGCCAGCAGCTTTACAGGGGCTTTAGCCGCTTTCTTT. The chain employs TRBV7-9 and TRBJ1-1; 7 bases match TRBD1. The germline gives CDR1 SEHNR, CDR2 FQNEAQ (reference sequence). J was trimmed by 11 bases and V by 3 bases; bases with no gene match: 9. The CDR3 runs to 13 residues.

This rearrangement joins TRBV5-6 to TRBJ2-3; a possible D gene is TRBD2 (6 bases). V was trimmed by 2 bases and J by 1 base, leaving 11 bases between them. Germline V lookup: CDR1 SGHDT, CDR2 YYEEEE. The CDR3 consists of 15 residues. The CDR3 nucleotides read TGTGCCAGCAGCTTTTATAGCGGCCGCACAGATACGCAGTATTTT. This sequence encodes CASSFYSGRTDTQYF.

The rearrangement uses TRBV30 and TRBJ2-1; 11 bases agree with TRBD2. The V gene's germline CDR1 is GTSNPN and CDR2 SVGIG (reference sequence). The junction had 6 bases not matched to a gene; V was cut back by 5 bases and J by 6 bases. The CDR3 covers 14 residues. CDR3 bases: TGTGCCTGGTTAGCGGGAGGGCCACGCAATGAGCAGTTCTTC. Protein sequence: CAWLAGGPRNEQFF.

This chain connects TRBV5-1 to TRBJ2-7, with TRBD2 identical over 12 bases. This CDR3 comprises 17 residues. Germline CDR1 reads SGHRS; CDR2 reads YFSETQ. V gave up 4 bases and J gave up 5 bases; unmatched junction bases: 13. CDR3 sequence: CASSPGLAGRKIHEQYF. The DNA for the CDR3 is TGCGCCAGCAGCCCCGGACTAGCGGGAAGAAAGATACACGAGCAGTACTTC.

The CDR3 region has the DNA TGTGCCAGCAGTCGGGGACGACGGGAGACCCAGTACTTC. It is translated as CASSRGRRETQYF. This rearrangement joins TRBV27 to TRBJ2-5, with D perhaps being TRBD1 or TRBD2 (5 bases each). V lost 5 bases and J 5 bases, leaving 12 bases between the germline ends. Germline-derived CDR1 and CDR2 are MNHEY and SMNVEV (reference sequence). The CDR3 contains 13 residues.

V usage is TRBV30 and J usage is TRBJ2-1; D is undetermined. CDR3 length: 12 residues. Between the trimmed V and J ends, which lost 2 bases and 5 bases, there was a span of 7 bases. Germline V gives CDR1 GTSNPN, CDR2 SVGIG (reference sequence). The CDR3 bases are TGTGCCTGGAGTCCCAACCACAATGAGCAGTTCTTC. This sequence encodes CAWSPNHNEQFF.

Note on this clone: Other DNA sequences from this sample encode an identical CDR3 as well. This chain's CDR3 is CASSLAGNTEAFF. The DNA of the CDR3 is TGTGCCAGCAGCTTGGCAGGGAACACTGAAGCTTTCTTT. This chain connects TRBV7-3 to TRBJ1-1; D is unresolved. The V end was cut by 3 bases, the J end by 1 base, with 6 bases between. Germline V gene lookup returns CDR1 SGHTA and CDR2 FQGTGA. This CDR3 has 13 residues.

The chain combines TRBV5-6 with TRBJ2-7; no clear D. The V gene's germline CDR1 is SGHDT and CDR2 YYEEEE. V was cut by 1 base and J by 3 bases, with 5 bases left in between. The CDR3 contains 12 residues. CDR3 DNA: TGTGCCAGCAGCTTGTACCTCTACGAGCAGTACTTC. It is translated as CASSLYLYEQYF.

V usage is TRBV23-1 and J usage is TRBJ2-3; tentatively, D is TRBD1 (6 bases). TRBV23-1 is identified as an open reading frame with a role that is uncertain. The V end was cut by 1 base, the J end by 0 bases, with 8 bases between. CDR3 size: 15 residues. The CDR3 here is CASSQWTDSTDTQYF. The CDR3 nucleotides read TGCGCCAGCAGTCAATGGACAGATAGCACAGATACGCAGTATTTT.

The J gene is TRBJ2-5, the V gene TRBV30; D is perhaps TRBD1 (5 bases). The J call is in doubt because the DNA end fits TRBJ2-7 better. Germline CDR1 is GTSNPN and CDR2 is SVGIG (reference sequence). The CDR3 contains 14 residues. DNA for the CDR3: TGTGCCTGGAGTGTAGCTCAGGGAACCGGCGAGCAGTACTTC. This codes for CAWSVAQGTGEQYF.

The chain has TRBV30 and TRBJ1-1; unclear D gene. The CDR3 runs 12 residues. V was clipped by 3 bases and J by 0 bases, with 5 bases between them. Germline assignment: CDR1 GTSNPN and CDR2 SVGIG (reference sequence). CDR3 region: CAWRLLNTEAFF. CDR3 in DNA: TGTGCCTGGAGGCTGCTGAACACTGAAGCTTTCTTT. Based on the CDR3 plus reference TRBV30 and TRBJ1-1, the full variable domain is SQTIHQWPATLVQPVGSPLSLECTVEGTSNPNLYWYRQAAGRGLQLLFYSVGIGQISSEVPQNLSASRPQDRQFILSSKKLLLSDSGFYLCAWRLLNTEAFFGQGTRLTVV.